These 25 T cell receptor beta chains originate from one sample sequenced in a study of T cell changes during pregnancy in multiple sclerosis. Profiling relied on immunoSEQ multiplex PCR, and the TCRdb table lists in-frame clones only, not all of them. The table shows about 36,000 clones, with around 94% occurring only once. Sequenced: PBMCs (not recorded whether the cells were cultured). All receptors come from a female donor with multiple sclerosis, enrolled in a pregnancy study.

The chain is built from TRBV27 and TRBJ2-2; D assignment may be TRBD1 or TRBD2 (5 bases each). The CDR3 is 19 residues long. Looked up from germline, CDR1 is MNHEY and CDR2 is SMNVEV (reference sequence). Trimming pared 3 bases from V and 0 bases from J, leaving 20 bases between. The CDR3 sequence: CASSFRRSGHTPNTGELFF. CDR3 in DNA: TGTGCCAGCAGTTTTAGGAGGTCAGGACATACACCGAACACCGGGGAGCTGTTTTTT.

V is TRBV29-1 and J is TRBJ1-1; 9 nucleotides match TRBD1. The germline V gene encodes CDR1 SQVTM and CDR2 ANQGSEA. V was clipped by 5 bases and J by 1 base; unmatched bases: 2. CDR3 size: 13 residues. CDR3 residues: CSVQDRGNTEAFF. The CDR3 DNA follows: TGCAGCGTTCAGGACAGGGGGAACACTGAAGCTTTCTTT.

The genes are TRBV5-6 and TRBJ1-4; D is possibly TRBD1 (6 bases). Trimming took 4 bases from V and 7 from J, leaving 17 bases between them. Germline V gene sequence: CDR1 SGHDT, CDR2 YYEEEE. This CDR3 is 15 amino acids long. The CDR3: CASSATGRFFEKLFF. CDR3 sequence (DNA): TGTGCCAGCAGCGCAACAGGGAGGTTCTTTGAAAAACTGTTTTTT.

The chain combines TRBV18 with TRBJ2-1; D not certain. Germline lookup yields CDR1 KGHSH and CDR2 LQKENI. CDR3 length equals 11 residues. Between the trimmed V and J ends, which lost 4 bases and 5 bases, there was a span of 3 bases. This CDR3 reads CASSHDNEQFF. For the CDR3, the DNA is TGTGCCAGCTCACACGACAATGAGCAGTTCTTC.

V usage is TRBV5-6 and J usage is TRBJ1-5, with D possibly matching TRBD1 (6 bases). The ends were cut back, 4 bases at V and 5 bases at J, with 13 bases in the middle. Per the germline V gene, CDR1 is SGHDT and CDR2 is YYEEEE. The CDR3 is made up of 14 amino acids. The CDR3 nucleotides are TGTGCCAGCAGCCAGGGACAACCTGATCAGCCCCAGCATTTT. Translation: CASSQGQPDQPQHF.

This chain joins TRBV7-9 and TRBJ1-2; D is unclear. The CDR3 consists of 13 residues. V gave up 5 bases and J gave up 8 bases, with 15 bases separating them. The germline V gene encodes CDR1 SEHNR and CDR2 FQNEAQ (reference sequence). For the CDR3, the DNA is TGTGCCAGCAGCCCTATAGGTAACGGGGGCTACACCTTC. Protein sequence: CASSPIGNGGYTF.

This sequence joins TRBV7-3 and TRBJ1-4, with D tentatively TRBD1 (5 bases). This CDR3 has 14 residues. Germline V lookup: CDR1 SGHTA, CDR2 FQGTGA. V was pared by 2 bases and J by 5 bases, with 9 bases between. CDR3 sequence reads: CASSLDSTNEKLFF. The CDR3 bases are TGTGCCAGCAGCTTAGACAGCACGAATGAAAAACTGTTTTTT.

In DNA, the CDR3 is TGTGCTAGTGGTAGGGGACTAGCAGACAATGAGCAGTTCTTC. It translates to CASGRGLADNEQFF. The chain is built from TRBV12-5 and TRBJ2-1; 9 bases are shared with TRBD2. J lost 5 bases, V lost 5 bases, and 4 bases had no gene match. Germline values: CDR1 LGHNT, CDR2 FRNRAP. This CDR3 spans 14 amino acids. Looking up the rest from reference TRBV12-5 and TRBJ2-1 gives the full variable domain: DARVTQTPRHKVTEMGQEVTMRCQPILGHNTVFWYRQTMMQGLELLAYFRNRAPLDDSGMPKDRFSAEMPDATLATLKIQPSEPRDSAVYFCASGRGLADNEQFFGPGTRLTVL.

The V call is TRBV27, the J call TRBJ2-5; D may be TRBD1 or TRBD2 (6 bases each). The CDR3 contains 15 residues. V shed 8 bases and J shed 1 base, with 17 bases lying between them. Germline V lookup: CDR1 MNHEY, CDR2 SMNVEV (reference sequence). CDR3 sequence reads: CASGARGHLQETQYF. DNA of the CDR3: TGTGCCAGCGGGGCCCGGGGGCACCTCCAAGAGACCCAGTACTTC.

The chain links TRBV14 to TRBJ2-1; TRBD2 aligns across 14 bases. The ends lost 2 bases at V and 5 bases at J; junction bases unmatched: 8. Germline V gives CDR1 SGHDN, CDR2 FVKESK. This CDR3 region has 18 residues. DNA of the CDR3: TGTGCCAGCAGCCAATTTCCGGGACTAGCGGGAGTCCACAATGAGCAGTTCTTC. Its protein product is CASSQFPGLAGVHNEQFF. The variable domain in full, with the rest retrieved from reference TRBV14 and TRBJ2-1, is EAGVTQFPSHSVIEKGQTVTLRCDPISGHDNLYWYRRVMGKEIKFLLHFVKESKQDESGMPNNRFLAERTGGTYSTLKVQPAELEDSGVYFCASSQFPGLAGVHNEQFFGPGTRLTVL.

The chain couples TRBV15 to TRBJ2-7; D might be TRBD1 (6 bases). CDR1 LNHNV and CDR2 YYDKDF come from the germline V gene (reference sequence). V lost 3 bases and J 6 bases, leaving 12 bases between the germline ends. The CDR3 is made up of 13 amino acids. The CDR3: CATSRRQGFEQYF. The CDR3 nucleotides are TGTGCCACCAGCAGGCGCCAGGGGTTCGAGCAGTACTTC. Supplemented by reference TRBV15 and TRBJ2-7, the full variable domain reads DAMVIQNPRYQVTQFGKPVTLSCSQTLNHNVMYWYQQKSSQAPKLLFHYYDKDFNNEADTPDNFQSRRPNTSFCFLDIRSPGLGDTAMYLCATSRRQGFEQYFGPGTRLTVT.

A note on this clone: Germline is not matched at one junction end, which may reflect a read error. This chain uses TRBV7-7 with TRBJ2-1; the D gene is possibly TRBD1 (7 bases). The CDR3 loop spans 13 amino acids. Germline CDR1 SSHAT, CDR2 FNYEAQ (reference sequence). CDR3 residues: CASSSYRGGEQFF. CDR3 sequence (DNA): TGTGCTAGCAGCTCATACAGGGGAGGTGAGCAGTTCTTC.

CDR3 coding DNA: TGTGCCAGCAGCTTAGGCAGGGGGCTAGATACGCAGTATTTT. The encoded protein is CASSLGRGLDTQYF. The chain links TRBV7-2 to TRBJ2-3, with 8 bases aligning to TRBD1. The junction had 2 bases not matched to a gene; V was cut back by 1 base and J by 5 bases. Per germline, CDR1 SGHTA and CDR2 FQGNSA. The CDR3 consists of 14 residues.

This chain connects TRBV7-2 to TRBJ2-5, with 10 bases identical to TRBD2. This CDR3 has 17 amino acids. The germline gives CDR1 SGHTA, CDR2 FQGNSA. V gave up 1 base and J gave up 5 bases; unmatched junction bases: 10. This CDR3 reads CASSLGPAGGFRETQYF. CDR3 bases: TGTGCCAGCAGCTTAGGTCCAGCGGGAGGGTTTCGGGAGACCCAGTACTTC.

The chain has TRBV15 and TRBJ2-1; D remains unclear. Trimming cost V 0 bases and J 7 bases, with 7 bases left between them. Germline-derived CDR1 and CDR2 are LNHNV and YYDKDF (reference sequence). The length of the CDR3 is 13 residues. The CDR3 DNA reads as TGTGCCACCAGCAGAGATCGGCTGAATGAGCAGTTCTTC. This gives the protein CATSRDRLNEQFF.

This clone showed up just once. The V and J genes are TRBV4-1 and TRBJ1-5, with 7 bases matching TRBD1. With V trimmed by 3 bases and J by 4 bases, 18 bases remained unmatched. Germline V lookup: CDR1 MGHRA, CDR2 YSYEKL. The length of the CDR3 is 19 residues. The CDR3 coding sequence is TGCGCCAGCAGCCAGGCTCATTTAAGGGGGCGCGTCGAAAATCAGCCCCAGCATTTT. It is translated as CASSQAHLRGRVENQPQHF.

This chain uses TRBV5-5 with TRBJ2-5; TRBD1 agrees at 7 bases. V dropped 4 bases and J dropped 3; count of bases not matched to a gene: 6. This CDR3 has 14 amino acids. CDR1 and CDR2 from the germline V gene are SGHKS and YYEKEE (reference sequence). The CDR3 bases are TGTGCCAGCAGCGCCCCTACAGGGGAAGAGACCCAGTACTTC. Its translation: CASSAPTGEETQYF.

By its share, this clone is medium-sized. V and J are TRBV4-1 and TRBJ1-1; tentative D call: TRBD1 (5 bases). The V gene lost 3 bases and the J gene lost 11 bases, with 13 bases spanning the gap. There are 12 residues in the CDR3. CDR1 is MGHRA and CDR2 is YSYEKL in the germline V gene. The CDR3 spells CASSHRAGQAFF. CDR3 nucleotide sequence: TGCGCCAGCAGCCACCGAGCGGGGCAGGCTTTCTTT.

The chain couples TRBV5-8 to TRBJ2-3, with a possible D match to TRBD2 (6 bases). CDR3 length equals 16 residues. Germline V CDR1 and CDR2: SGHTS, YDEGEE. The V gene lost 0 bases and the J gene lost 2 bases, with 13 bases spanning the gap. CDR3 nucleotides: TGTGCCAGCAGCTTGGAGGTACTAGCTTTCACAGATACGCAGTATTTT. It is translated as CASSLEVLAFTDTQYF.

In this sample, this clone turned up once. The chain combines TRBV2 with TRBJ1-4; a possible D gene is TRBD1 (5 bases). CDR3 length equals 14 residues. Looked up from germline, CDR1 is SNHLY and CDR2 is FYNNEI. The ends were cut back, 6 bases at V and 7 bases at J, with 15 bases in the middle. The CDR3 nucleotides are TGTGCCAGCAGCTGGGGGGACCCTGGTGAAAAACTGTTTTTT. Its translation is CASSWGDPGEKLFF.

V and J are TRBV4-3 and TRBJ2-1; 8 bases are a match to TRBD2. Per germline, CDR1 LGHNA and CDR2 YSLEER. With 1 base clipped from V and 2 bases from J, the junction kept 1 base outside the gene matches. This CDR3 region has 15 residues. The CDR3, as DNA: TGCGCCAGCAGCCAAGCGGGACTAGCCTACAATGAGCAGTTCTTC. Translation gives CASSQAGLAYNEQFF.

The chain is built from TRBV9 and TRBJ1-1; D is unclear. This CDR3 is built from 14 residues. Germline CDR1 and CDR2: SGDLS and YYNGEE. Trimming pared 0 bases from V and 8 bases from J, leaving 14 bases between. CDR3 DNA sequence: TGTGCCAGCAGCGTAGGAAACCTTAACTCCGAAGCTTTCTTT. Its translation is CASSVGNLNSEAFF.

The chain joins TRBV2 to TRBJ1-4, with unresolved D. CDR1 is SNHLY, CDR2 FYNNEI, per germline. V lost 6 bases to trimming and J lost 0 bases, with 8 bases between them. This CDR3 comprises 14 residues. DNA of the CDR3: TGTGCCAGCAGGAGGGTCGCAACTAATGAAAAACTGTTTTTT. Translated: CASRRVATNEKLFF.

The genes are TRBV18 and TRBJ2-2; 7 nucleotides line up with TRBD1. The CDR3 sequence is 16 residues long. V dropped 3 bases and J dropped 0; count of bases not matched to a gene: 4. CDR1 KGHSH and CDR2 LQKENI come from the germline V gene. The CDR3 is CASSPPGTANTGELFF. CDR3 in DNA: TGTGCCAGCTCACCCCCCGGGACAGCGAACACCGGGGAGCTGTTTTTT.

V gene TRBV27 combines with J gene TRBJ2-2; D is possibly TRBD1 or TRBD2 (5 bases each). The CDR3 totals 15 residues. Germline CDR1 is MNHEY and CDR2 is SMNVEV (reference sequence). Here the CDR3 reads CAVKMGPRGTGELFF. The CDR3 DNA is TGTGCGGTTAAAATGGGGCCGAGGGGCACCGGGGAGCTGTTTTTT.